This T cell receptor beta chain was captured in a study of beta chain features in type 1 diabetes. Comments on this clone: Its antigen is currently unknown.

Regarding the study as a whole: At VDJ recombination sites, type 1 diabetes patients had fewer insertions and more deleted nucleotides.

The isolated RNA, all of it, was reverse transcribed, so expressed TCRB transcripts were what got sequenced. This table comes from immunoSEQ multiplex PCR, and its TCRdb copy is limited to in-frame clones, with some not included. The table records approximately 380,000 clones, roughly 16% of them present only once. The V gene's germline CDR1 is LNHDA and CDR2 SQIVND (reference sequence). The CDR3 length is 16 residues. The trim removed 4 bases at V and 4 bases at J, leaving 7 bases unmatched. Each sorted population was over 98% pure. Material for sequencing was naive CD4+ T cells from blood. The TCR originated in a woman aged 18-35 years in good health. The V and J genes are TRBV19 and TRBJ2-6; 7 bases fit TRBD2. The CDR3 here is CASSTGLLRGANVLTF. The CDR3 region has the DNA TGTGCCAGTAGTACGGGACTACTAAGAGGGGCCAACGTCCTGACTTTC.